These 31 T cell receptor beta chains originate from one sample sequenced in a study of T cell responses to AZD1222 COVID-19 vaccine (dated by TCRdb to about 2021). The sample's time point label, decoded: baseline before first vaccination. Library prep was done by the immunoSEQ multiplex PCR assay. TCRdb's version of the immuneACCESS table is confined to in-frame rearrangements and falls short of the full clone set. An unresolved V gene accounts for under half of the shortfall where checked; the remainder is of unknown origin. In all, the sample holds roughly 120,000 clones, and roughly 86% of those were seen once. Roughly 4.5% of the sample is held by the ten biggest clonotypes. The input for sequencing was peripheral blood, taken on day 0 of AZD1222 vaccination. The receptor set was obtained from an adult in good health.

The CDR3 sequence: CAISDLQVATGELFF. CDR3 sequence (DNA): TGTGCCATCAGTGACTTGCAGGTTGCCACCGGGGAGCTGTTTTTT. V usage is TRBV10-3 and J usage is TRBJ2-2; unclear D gene. Germline V gene sequence: CDR1 ENHRY, CDR2 SYGVKD. This CDR3 has 15 residues. Between the trimmed V and J ends, which lost 3 bases and 4 bases, there was a span of 12 bases.

The chain carries TRBV5-1 and TRBJ1-4; maybe TRBD1 (6 bases). Trimming pared 3 bases from V and 0 bases from J, leaving 12 bases between. Germline V lookup: CDR1 SGHRS, CDR2 YFSETQ. The CDR3 consists of 16 residues. CDR3 DNA: TGCGCCAGCAGCTCCGGACAGACCACAACTAATGAAAAACTGTTTTTT. This gives the protein CASSSGQTTTNEKLFF.

The chain couples TRBV18 to TRBJ1-5, with no clear D. The CDR3 contains 13 residues. The V end was cut by 5 bases, the J end by 5 bases, with 10 bases between. Germline CDR1 KGHSH, CDR2 LQKENI. The chain's CDR3 is CASSEAADQPQHF. CDR3 sequence (DNA): TGTGCCAGCTCAGAGGCAGCAGATCAGCCCCAGCATTTT.

The table lists this clone with a few counts. This rearrangement joins TRBV7-9 to TRBJ1-6; 8 nucleotides line up with TRBD1. V was pared by 3 bases and J by 5 bases, with 3 bases of the junction left unmatched. CDR1 SEHNR and CDR2 FQNEAQ come from the germline V gene (reference sequence). The CDR3 consists of 15 residues. DNA for the CDR3: TGTGCCAGCAGCTTTTCAGGGGGCAATAATTCACCCCTCCACTTT. Translation: CASSFSGGNNSPLHF. Supplemented by reference TRBV7-9 and TRBJ1-6, the full variable domain reads DTGVSQNPRHKITKRGQNVTFRCDPISEHNRLYWYRQTLGQGPEFLTYFQNEAQLEKSRLLSDRFSAERPKGSFSTLEIQRTEQGDSAMYLCASSFSGGNNSPLHFGNGTRLTVT.

The chain couples TRBV5-1 to TRBJ2-2; D remains ambiguous. CDR3 length: 11 residues. The V gene's germline CDR1 is SGHRS and CDR2 YFSETQ. Between the trimmed V and J ends, which lost 3 bases and 5 bases, there was a span of 2 bases. The CDR3 DNA reads as TGCGCCAGCAGCTCTACCGGGGAGCTGTTTTTT. Its protein is CASSSTGELFF.

The chain uses TRBV18 and TRBJ1-3; D is unresolved. The germline V and J ends were trimmed by 3 bases and 0 bases, with 3 bases remaining between them. The CDR3 covers 13 residues. The germline V gene encodes CDR1 KGHSH and CDR2 LQKENI. CDR3 coding DNA: TGTGCCAGCTCACCGAGCTCTGGAAACACCATATATTTT. This gives the protein CASSPSSGNTIYF.

A word on this clone: Within the sample, other DNA sequences also encode this same CDR3. The V and J genes are TRBV18 and TRBJ2-3; no definite D call. This CDR3 has 13 amino acids. Between the trimmed V and J ends, which lost 6 bases and 0 bases, there was a span of 7 bases. CDR1 KGHSH and CDR2 LQKENI come from the germline V gene. CDR3 in amino acids: CASSPPSTDTQYF. In nucleotides, the CDR3 is TGTGCCAGCTCGCCTCCTAGCACAGATACGCAGTATTTT.

The chain has TRBV21-1 and TRBJ1-5. TRBV21-1 is a listed pseudogene. The CDR3 extends over 16 amino acids. The DNA of the CDR3 is TGTGCCAGCAGCAAAGCGAGGGGTATGGCCGATCAGCCCCAGCATTTT. This gives the protein CASSKARGMADQPQHF.

V is TRBV27 and J is TRBJ1-6, with a weak D call TRBD1 (5 bases). V lost 2 bases and J lost 6, with 14 bases in between. From germline, CDR1 is MNHEY and CDR2 SMNVEV (reference sequence). The CDR3 totals 16 residues. The CDR3 DNA reads as TGTGCCAGCAGTTTAGCGGGGCCTCGGGTTAATTCACCCCTCCACTTT. Protein sequence: CASSLAGPRVNSPLHF.

The chain employs TRBV29-1 and TRBJ1-1; 11 positions agree with TRBD1. Germline lookup yields CDR1 SQVTM and CDR2 ANQGSEA. The J segment lost 11 bases and the V segment lost 5 bases, leaving 4 bases of the junction unmatched. The CDR3 contains 11 residues. The CDR3 nucleotides read TGCAGCGTTTTTGGACAGGGGGCGGCTTTCTTT. Amino acid sequence: CSVFGQGAAFF.

The J gene is TRBJ1-5, the V gene TRBV5-5; D ambiguous. The CDR3 runs to 16 residues. Trimming took 6 bases from V and 0 from J, leaving 16 bases between them. CDR1 is SGHKS and CDR2 is YYEKEE in the germline V gene (reference sequence). The CDR3 DNA sequence: TGTGCCAGCACCGAAACGGTTTCTAATAGCAATCAGCCCCAGCATTTT. Translating gives CASTETVSNSNQPQHF.

The chain links TRBV2 to TRBJ2-2; D remains ambiguous. V lost 3 bases to trimming and J lost 4 bases, with 15 bases between them. The V gene's germline CDR1 is SNHLY and CDR2 FYNNEI. This CDR3 comprises 16 residues. The CDR3 DNA sequence: TGTGCCAGCAGTGATGGTTCAGGTTTGGCCACCGGGGAGCTGTTTTTT. This gives the protein CASSDGSGLATGELFF.

This rearrangement joins TRBV28 to TRBJ1-5; D uncertain. The germline gives CDR1 MDHEN, CDR2 SYDVKM. Trimming removed 5 bases from V and 2 bases from J, with 16 bases in between. The CDR3 has 16 residues. Written as DNA, the CDR3 is TGTGCCAGCAGTCCCGCCGTTGGGCGGGGCAATCAGCCCCAGCATTTT. Its protein product is CASSPAVGRGNQPQHF.

The chain combines TRBV7-9 with TRBJ1-4; D perhaps matches TRBD1 (5 bases). This CDR3 region has 15 residues. Trimming cost V 5 bases and J 5 bases, with 15 bases left between them. Germline V gene lookup returns CDR1 SEHNR and CDR2 FQNEAQ (reference sequence). The CDR3 region is CASSPLGTDNEKLFF. The CDR3, as DNA: TGTGCCAGCAGCCCGCTCGGGACGGACAATGAAAAACTGTTTTTT.

With respect to this clone: An end of the junction does not agree with germline; a read error may underlie this. The gene calls are TRBV2 and TRBJ2-7; D is perhaps TRBD2 (6 bases). The CDR3 runs 11 residues. CDR1 is SNHLY and CDR2 is FYNNEI in the germline V gene. The CDR3: CASTAPGGTNF. The CDR3 region has the DNA TGTGCCAGCACTGCCCCCGGCGGGACGAACTTC.

The chain combines TRBV5-1 with TRBJ1-2; the match to TRBD1 covers 10 bases. The CDR3 length is 18 residues. Per the germline V gene, CDR1 is SGHRS and CDR2 is YFSETQ. V was pared by 4 bases and J by 4 bases, with 16 bases of the junction left unmatched. This chain's CDR3 is CASSLMSRTGGVGYGYTF. CDR3 sequence (DNA): TGCGCCAGCAGCCTAATGTCTCGGACAGGGGGGGTTGGCTATGGCTACACCTTC.

V is TRBV5-4 and J is TRBJ1-4; 7 nucleotides line up with TRBD1. V shed 7 bases and J 7 bases; nucleotides not matched to a gene: 7. The CDR3 is made up of 13 amino acids. CDR1 and CDR2 (germline): SGHNT, YYREEE (reference sequence). CDR3 loop: CASRDRASEKLFF. For the CDR3, the DNA is TGTGCCAGCCGCGACAGGGCGAGTGAAAAACTGTTTTTT.

The J gene is TRBJ1-4, the V gene TRBV2, with a weak D call TRBD1 (6 bases). The germline CDR1 and CDR2 sequences are SNHLY and FYNNEI. The CDR3 covers 12 residues. The CDR3 loop reads CGGRGTNEKLFF. In DNA form, the CDR3 reads TGTGGGGGGAGGGGGACTAATGAAAAACTGTTTTTT.

This rearrangement joins TRBV2 to TRBJ1-5; 8 positions match TRBD1. The CDR3 is made up of 12 amino acids. V was clipped by 6 bases and J by 7 bases; unmatched bases: 2. Germline assignment: CDR1 SNHLY and CDR2 FYNNEI. The CDR3 loop is CASRDREQPQHF. In DNA form, the CDR3 reads TGTGCCAGCAGGGACAGGGAGCAGCCCCAGCATTTT.

The chain couples TRBV5-1 to TRBJ1-6; no definite D call. The CDR3 length is 16 residues. Germline V CDR1 and CDR2: SGHRS, YFSETQ. Trimming pared 0 bases from V and 5 bases from J, leaving 12 bases between. The CDR3 nucleotides read TGCGCCAGCAGCTTGGGGGTTCTGGGGAATAATTCACCCCTCCACTTT. As protein: CASSLGVLGNNSPLHF.

The J gene is TRBJ2-3, the V gene TRBV5-5, with 9 bases lining up with TRBD2. The ends lost 6 bases at V and 5 bases at J; junction bases unmatched: 13. Germline assignment: CDR1 SGHKS and CDR2 YYEKEE (reference sequence). This CDR3 is 16 amino acids long. The CDR3: CASTFRAGGPQDTQYF. CDR3 nucleotide sequence: TGTGCCAGCACCTTCCGGGCGGGGGGGCCTCAAGATACGCAGTATTTT.

The chain carries TRBV29-1 and TRBJ2-2, with D possibly TRBD1 on 6 matching bases. The CDR3 has 13 residues. V was cut by 8 bases and J by 4 bases, with 14 bases left in between. Germline V CDR1 and CDR2: SQVTM, ANQGSEA. The CDR3 nucleotides read TGCAGCATCCGAGGGGGAACCACCGGGGAGCTGTTTTTT. Encoded protein: CSIRGGTTGELFF.

There are a few counts of this clone. This sequence joins TRBV3-1 (or the pseudogene TRBV3-2) and TRBJ1-1, with D tentatively TRBD1 (6 bases). Germline CDR1 reads LGHDT; CDR2 reads YNNKEL (reference sequence). This CDR3 contains 16 residues. V lost 0 bases, J lost 1 base, and 12 bases lay in between. The CDR3 loop reads CASSQDRGGRNTEAFF. DNA of the CDR3: TGTGCCAGCAGCCAAGATCGTGGGGGCCGGAACACTGAAGCTTTCTTT.

The chain recombines TRBV9 with TRBJ2-3; no clear D. Germline lookup yields CDR1 SGDLS and CDR2 YYNGEE. CDR3 length: 12 residues. V lost 0 bases, J lost 5 bases, and 4 bases lay in between. CDR3 DNA: TGTGCCAGCAGCGTAGGTCGAGATACGCAGTATTTT. It specifies CASSVGRDTQYF.

This chain joins TRBV7-8 and TRBJ2-7; TRBD2 matches 9 bases. The CDR3 is made up of 16 amino acids. Trimming took 5 bases from V and 1 from J; bases not matched to a gene: 9. Germline assignment: CDR1 SGHVS and CDR2 FQNEAQ. CDR3 nucleotide sequence: TGTGCCAGCAGCCCCTGGGCTAGCGGGGTTTCCTACGAGCAGTACTTC. Its translation: CASSPWASGVSYEQYF.

V and J are TRBV27 and TRBJ2-1; D possibly corresponds to TRBD2 (5 bases). This CDR3 contains 13 residues. Deletions cut 7 bases from V and 8 bases from J, with 15 bases between. Germline values: CDR1 MNHEY, CDR2 SMNVEV (reference sequence). CDR3 residues: CASTNILGYEQFF. CDR3 sequence (DNA): TGTGCCAGCACCAACATACTAGGGTATGAGCAGTTCTTC.

The gene calls are TRBV5-1 and TRBJ1-1, with 12 bases aligning to TRBD1. The CDR3 is 15 amino acids. Germline V gene data show CDR1 as SGHRS and CDR2 as YFSETQ. V lost 4 bases and J lost 6; bases outside the gene matches: 7. CDR3 loop: CASSAAGQGAPEAFF. The CDR3 DNA is TGCGCCAGCAGCGCCGCGGGACAGGGGGCCCCTGAAGCTTTCTTT.

The rearrangement joins TRBV7-8 to TRBJ1-5, with unresolved D. The V gene's germline CDR1 is SGHVS and CDR2 FQNEAQ. The ends were cut back, 2 bases at V and 7 bases at J, with 9 bases in the middle. The CDR3 has 13 residues. CDR3 region: CASSLYVGQPQHF. The CDR3 DNA reads TGTGCCAGCAGCTTATACGTGGGGCAGCCCCAGCATTTT.

This rearrangement joins TRBV11-3 to TRBJ2-5, with 7 bases lining up with TRBD1. The CDR3 spans 13 residues. Trimming at V came to 5 bases and at J to 5 bases, leaving 5 bases not matched to a gene. Germline CDR1 SGHNT, CDR2 YENEEA. This CDR3 reads CASSRQGGETQYF. In DNA, the CDR3 is TGTGCCAGCAGCCGACAGGGTGGCGAGACCCAGTACTTC.

The J gene is TRBJ1-2, the V gene TRBV19, with TRBD1 as a possible D gene (5 bases). The CDR3 runs 15 residues. The germline V gene encodes CDR1 LNHDA and CDR2 SQIVND (reference sequence). Deletions cut 6 bases from V and 4 bases from J, with 18 bases between. The CDR3 DNA reads TGTGCCAGTAGAGATGGAGGGACTGGTGGCTATGGCTACACCTTC. This sequence encodes CASRDGGTGGYGYTF.

For the CDR3, the DNA is TGTGCCAGCAGTTCCGGAGGCTACACCGCCGAGCAGTACTTC. Its protein product is CASSSGGYTAEQYF. V gene TRBV6-5 combines with J gene TRBJ2-7, with a tentative D call TRBD2 (5 bases). The CDR3 covers 14 residues. V was clipped by 4 bases and J by 6 bases, with 16 bases between them. In germline, CDR1 is MNHEY, CDR2 SVGAGI.